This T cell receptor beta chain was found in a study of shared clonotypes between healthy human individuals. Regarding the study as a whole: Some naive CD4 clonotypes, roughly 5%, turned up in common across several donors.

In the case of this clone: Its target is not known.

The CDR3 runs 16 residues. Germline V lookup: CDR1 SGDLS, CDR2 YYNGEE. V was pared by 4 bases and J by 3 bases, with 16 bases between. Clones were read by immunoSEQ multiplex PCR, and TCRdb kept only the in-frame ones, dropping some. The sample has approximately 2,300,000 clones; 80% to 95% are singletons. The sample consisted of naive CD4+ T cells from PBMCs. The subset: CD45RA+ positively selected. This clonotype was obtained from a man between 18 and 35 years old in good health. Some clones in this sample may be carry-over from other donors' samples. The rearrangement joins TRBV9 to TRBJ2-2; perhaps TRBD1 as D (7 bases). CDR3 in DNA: TGTGCCAGCAGCACGACCCCCAGGGGGGACACCGGGGAGCTGTTTTTT. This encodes CASSTTPRGDTGELFF.